The 32 T cell receptor beta chains below were found in one sample sequenced in a study of Graves' ophthalmopathy and Graves' hyperthyroidism. The sequenced template was RNA, covering the TCR beta CDR3 region. Amplification began with first-round RT-PCR using HTBI primers, then second-round multiplex PCR was performed. TCRdb re-analysed the multiplex PCR reads in MiXCR, keeping a single row per CDR3 protein. This sample has about 620,000 distinct CDR3 sequences; around a fifth occur once, and the top ten carry around 6.9%. The sequenced sample was peripheral blood. These receptors all stem from a young woman with stable Graves' hyperthyroidism. Some clones in this sample may be carry-over from other donors' samples.

The chain is built from TRBV6-1 and TRBJ2-2; 8 nucleotides align to TRBD1. The V and J ends lost 6 bases and 8 bases, in that order; junction bases with no gene match: 8. The CDR3 sequence is 14 residues long. Germline V gene sequence: CDR1 MNHNS, CDR2 SASEGT. The CDR3 DNA reads TGTGCCAGCAGGCGGACAGGGATGTCGGGGGAGCTGTTTTTT. As protein: CASRRTGMSGELFF.

The chain has TRBV20-1 and TRBJ2-6; D is uncertain. CDR3 length equals 13 residues. V dropped 6 bases and J dropped 0 bases, with 6 bases sitting between them. From germline, CDR1 is DFQATT and CDR2 SNEGSKA (reference sequence). CDR3 sequence: CSASSSGANVLTF. CDR3 bases: TGCAGTGCCAGTAGCTCTGGGGCCAACGTCCTGACTTTC.

This chain joins TRBV5-6 and TRBJ2-5; no clear D gene. V was shortened by 2 bases and J by 5 bases, with 10 bases between the two germline ends. Germline assignment: CDR1 SGHDT and CDR2 YYEEEE. This CDR3 spans 13 amino acids. The CDR3 nucleotides are TGTGCCAGCAGCTTTGCCTTGGAGGAGACCCAGTACTTC. This gives the protein CASSFALEETQYF. Based on the CDR3 plus reference TRBV5-6 and TRBJ2-5, the full variable domain is DAGVTQSPTHLIKTRGQQVTLRCSPKSGHDTVSWYQQALGQGPQFIFQYYEEEERQRGNFPDRFSGHQFPNYSSELNVNALLLGDSALYLCASSFALEETQYFGPGTRLLVL.

This clonotype was observed at least ten times. The chain is built from TRBV6-2 or TRBV6-3 and TRBJ2-2; maybe TRBD2 (5 bases). The germline V gene has CDR1 MNHEY and CDR2 SVGEGT. V lost 6 bases and J 0 bases, leaving 14 bases between the germline ends. There are 16 residues in the CDR3. CDR3 DNA: TGTGCCAGCAGCCTCCTAGCAGCGCCGAACACCGGGGAGCTGTTTTTT. Protein: CASSLLAAPNTGELFF.

This clonotype was counted ten times or more. The chain employs TRBV6-5 and TRBJ1-2, with D uncertain. V lost 0 bases, J lost 0 bases, and 8 bases lay in between. The CDR3 has 15 residues. Germline CDR1 MNHEY, CDR2 SVGAGI. In DNA form, the CDR3 reads TGTGCCAGCAGTTACTCTAGCGGGGCTAACTATGGCTACACCTTC. Its translation: CASSYSSGANYGYTF.

This chain connects TRBV19 to TRBJ1-3; D not resolved. Trimming removed 1 base from V and 4 bases from J, with 17 bases in between. The germline CDR1 and CDR2 sequences are LNHDA and SQIVND (reference sequence). CDR3 length equals 17 residues. CDR3 residues: CASSIVDVVSDGNTIYF. CDR3 coding DNA: TGTGCCAGTAGTATAGTGGATGTGGTCTCGGACGGAAACACCATATATTTT.

This clonotype was recorded at least ten times. The V gene is TRBV2, the J gene TRBJ1-5; no definite D call. The CDR3 consists of 15 residues. In germline, CDR1 is SNHLY, CDR2 FYNNEI. V lost 2 bases, J lost 3 bases, and 11 bases lay in between. The CDR3 DNA is TGTGCCAGCAGTGAAAAGGGTTGGTACAATCAGCCCCAGCATTTT. Translating gives CASSEKGWYNQPQHF.

The rearrangement uses TRBV6-5 and TRBJ1-6; no definite D call. CDR1 and CDR2 from the germline V gene are MNHEY and SVGAGI. The V end was cut by 2 bases, the J end by 13 bases, with 18 bases between. This CDR3 is built from 15 residues. The CDR3, as DNA: TGTGCCAGCAGTTACGGCGGGCAGCCTTCTGTCCCCCTCCACTTT. Its translation: CASSYGGQPSVPLHF.

This clonotype was counted many times. The J gene is TRBJ2-6, the V gene TRBV12-3 or TRBV12-4; 8 nucleotides match TRBD1. Trimming at V came to 5 bases and at J to 4 bases, leaving 13 bases not matched to a gene. CDR3 length: 18 residues. CDR3 sequence (DNA): TGTGCCAGCAGTGTAGGGCAGGGGGCGAATTTAGGGGCCAACGTCCTGACTTTC. Translated, it gives CASSVGQGANLGANVLTF.

This clonotype came up many times. The rearrangement links TRBV7-9 to TRBJ1-5; 7 nucleotides align to TRBD1. V lost 5 bases to trimming and J lost 3 bases; unmatched junction nucleotides: 4. The CDR3 totals 14 residues. Looked up from germline, CDR1 is SEHNR and CDR2 is FQNEAQ (reference sequence). The CDR3 sequence is CASSRDSDNQPQHF. The CDR3 coding sequence is TGTGCCAGCAGCAGGGACAGTGACAATCAGCCCCAGCATTTT. The full variable domain, with the rest looked up from reference TRBV7-9 and TRBJ1-5, is DTGVSQNPRHKITKRGQNVTFRCDPISEHNRLYWYRQTLGQGPEFLTYFQNEAQLEKSRLLSDRFSAERPKGSFSTLEIQRTEQGDSAMYLCASSRDSDNQPQHFGDGTRLSIL.

This chain uses TRBV12-3 or TRBV12-4 with TRBJ1-5; D gene unclear. The V and J ends lost 1 base and 6 bases respectively, with 7 bases between them. The CDR3 totals 13 residues. The CDR3, as DNA: TGTGCCAGCAGTTTAGGGGAGTTTCAGCCCCAGCATTTT. It translates to CASSLGEFQPQHF.

In this sample, this clonotype turned up many times. The V call is TRBV7-9, the J call TRBJ1-2; D might be TRBD1 (5 bases). Germline CDR1 and CDR2: SEHNR and FQNEAQ (reference sequence). V lost 5 bases, J lost 12 bases, and 22 bases lay in between. This CDR3 has 14 amino acids. The CDR3 region has the DNA TGTGCCAGCAGCGCCCGCCGGGACTCCTATTTCCACACCTTC. It translates to CASSARRDSYFHTF.

This clonotype has a count of ten or more. The chain uses TRBV5-1 and TRBJ1-3; 7 nucleotides match TRBD1. Germline assignment: CDR1 SGHRS and CDR2 YFSETQ. J gave up 0 bases and V 3 bases, and 9 bases lay outside the gene matches. CDR3 length: 17 amino acids. DNA of the CDR3: TGCGCCAGCAGCTCGTATCCGGGACAGAGCTCTGGAAACACCATATATTTT. This gives the protein CASSSYPGQSSGNTIYF.

On this clonotype itself: A read error may account for a junction end that differs from germline. CDR3 DNA sequence: TGTGCTAGCAGCATAGCCGGGACAGGGGGCACTGAAGCTTTCTTT. Amino acids: CASSIAGTGGTEAFF. The rearrangement uses TRBV6-2 or TRBV6-3 and TRBJ1-1; the match to TRBD1 covers 11 bases. CDR3 size: 15 residues. The germline V gene has CDR1 MNHEY and CDR2 SVGEGT.

This chain joins TRBV6-1 and TRBJ2-5; D possibly uses TRBD1 or TRBD2 (7 bases each). The length of the CDR3 is 14 residues. The V end lost 7 bases, the J end lost 2 bases, and 14 bases lay between the germline ends. Germline CDR1 reads MNHNS; CDR2 reads SASEGT. CDR3 amino acids: CASKAGGAQETQYF. As DNA, the CDR3 is TGTGCCAGCAAGGCAGGGGGGGCACAAGAGACCCAGTACTTC.

This clonotype was observed many times. V gene TRBV4-1 combines with J gene TRBJ1-3; D ambiguous. CDR3 length: 15 amino acids. Trimming stripped 0 bases from V and 0 bases from J, with 6 bases between. In germline, CDR1 is MGHRA, CDR2 YSYEKL. CDR3 region: CASSQDFSSGNTIYF. CDR3 DNA: TGCGCCAGCAGCCAAGATTTTTCCTCTGGAAACACCATATATTTT.

Ten or more counts support this clonotype. The rearrangement uses TRBV27 and TRBJ2-7; 10 bases fit TRBD2. The CDR3 has 16 amino acids. Looked up from germline, CDR1 is MNHEY and CDR2 is SMNVEV (reference sequence). Unmatched junction bases numbered 11, after V lost 5 bases and J lost 4 bases. In nucleotides, the CDR3 is TGTGCCAGCAGTCCCTCTAGCGGGAGCCCCCTTTACGAGCAGTACTTC. This sequence encodes CASSPSSGSPLYEQYF.

This clonotype was recorded many times. The V and J genes are TRBV30 and TRBJ1-2; D gene ambiguous. The CDR3 consists of 13 residues. V lost 2 bases, J lost 8 bases, and 15 bases lay in between. Germline V gene lookup returns CDR1 GTSNPN and CDR2 SVGIG (reference sequence). CDR3 DNA: TGTGCCTGGAGTTCAACCCTATACTCAGGCTACACCTTC. Translating it yields CAWSSTLYSGYTF.

This clonotype came up a few times. V is TRBV20-1 and J is TRBJ1-5; a weak D match, TRBD1 (5 bases). Germline V lookup: CDR1 DFQATT, CDR2 SNEGSKA (reference sequence). The V gene lost 5 bases and the J gene lost 5 bases, with 13 bases spanning the gap. The CDR3 extends over 13 amino acids. The CDR3 reads CSARGRRDQPQHF. CDR3 bases: TGCAGTGCTCGGGGCCGGAGGGATCAGCCCCAGCATTTT.

The chain has TRBV30 and TRBJ2-2; 10 bases are a match to TRBD2. The CDR3 sequence is 15 residues long. The ends lost 0 bases at V and 3 bases at J; junction bases unmatched: 1. CDR1 GTSNPN and CDR2 SVGIG come from the germline V gene (reference sequence). Here the CDR3 reads CAWSVLAGDTGELFF. Written as DNA, the CDR3 is TGTGCCTGGAGTGTCCTAGCGGGAGACACCGGGGAGCTGTTTTTT.

With regard to this clonotype: One base away lies a much larger clone, so this may be a sequencing read error. The J gene is TRBJ2-5, the V gene TRBV30, with TRBD1 matching over 7 bases. CDR1 is GTSNPN, CDR2 SVGIG, per germline (reference sequence). The V and J ends lost 3 bases and 5 bases, in that order; junction bases with no gene match: 15. The length of the CDR3 is 16 residues. The CDR3 protein is CAWRGGPGHATETQYF. CDR3 nucleotide sequence: TGTGCCTGGAGAGGGGGCCCGGGACACGCCACGGAGACCCAGTACTTC.

This clonotype was counted ten times or more. The chain recombines TRBV6-5 with TRBJ1-3; D ambiguous. V lost 6 bases and J 0 bases, leaving 12 bases between the germline ends. Germline values: CDR1 MNHEY, CDR2 SVGAGI. The CDR3 has 15 residues. CDR3 sequence: CASSNDGSSGNTIYF. CDR3 DNA sequence: TGTGCCAGCAGCAATGACGGAAGCTCTGGAAACACCATATATTTT.

This clonotype was observed many times. The gene calls are TRBV20-1 and TRBJ2-1; D could derive from TRBD1 or TRBD2 (5 bases each). Trimming pared 0 bases from V and 9 bases from J, leaving 9 bases between. This CDR3 comprises 12 residues. Germline CDR1 reads DFQATT; CDR2 reads SNEGSKA (reference sequence). CDR3 in amino acids: CSARDWDVEQFF. As DNA, the CDR3 is TGCAGTGCTAGAGATTGGGACGTTGAGCAGTTCTTC.

This clonotype was seen more than once but under ten times. The chain joins TRBV5-1 to TRBJ2-7, with TRBD1 matching over 7 bases. The CDR3 runs to 14 residues. Germline CDR1 and CDR2: SGHRS and YFSETQ. The V and J ends lost 0 bases and 6 bases, in that order; junction bases with no gene match: 6. In DNA, the CDR3 is TGCGCCAGCAGCTTGGAGGGACAGCGACCCGAGCAGTACTTC. Protein sequence: CASSLEGQRPEQYF.

This rearrangement joins TRBV5-1 to TRBJ1-1, with 8 nucleotides matching TRBD1. J gave up 0 bases and V 0 bases, and 7 bases lay outside the gene matches. The CDR3 is 17 amino acids. Germline CDR1 SGHRS, CDR2 YFSETQ. As DNA, the CDR3 is TGCGCCAGCAGCTTGGGGCAGGGGGCGCCTATGAACACTGAAGCTTTCTTT. Translation gives CASSLGQGAPMNTEAFF.

The sample holds a few counts of this clonotype. The J gene is TRBJ2-5, the V gene TRBV6-5; D gene ambiguous. Trimming cost V 0 bases and J 3 bases, with 8 bases left between them. The germline V gene encodes CDR1 MNHEY and CDR2 SVGAGI. This CDR3 region has 14 residues. The DNA for the CDR3 is TGTGCCAGCAGTTACTCGGTACAAGAAGAGACCCAGTACTTC. Its translation: CASSYSVQEETQYF.

This clonotype was counted a few times. V and J are TRBV11-2 and TRBJ2-2, with D possibly being TRBD1 or TRBD2 (5 bases each). CDR3 length: 16 residues. Germline assignment: CDR1 SGHAT and CDR2 FQNNGV. V was shortened by 6 bases and J by 5 bases, with 19 bases between the two germline ends. CDR3 loop: CASSRSGIGVTGELFF. The CDR3 DNA follows: TGTGCCAGCAGTCGGTCCGGGATAGGGGTGACCGGGGAGCTGTTTTTT.

This clonotype was found many times. The rearrangement joins TRBV7-2 to TRBJ1-2; 8 bases match TRBD1. The germline V gene encodes CDR1 SGHTA and CDR2 FQGNSA. V shed 5 bases, J shed 3 bases, and the junction held 5 bases outside the gene matches. The CDR3 length is 14 residues. In DNA, the CDR3 is TGTGCCAGCAGCCAAGGGGACAGGCACTATGGCTACACCTTC. It specifies CASSQGDRHYGYTF.

Concerning this clonotype: This may come from a read error, since a much larger clone is one base off. V is TRBV19 and J is TRBJ1-5; the match to TRBD1 covers 9 bases. This CDR3 has 15 amino acids. Germline CDR1 reads LNHDA; CDR2 reads SQIVND (reference sequence). The CDR3 DNA follows: TGTGCCAGTAGGACGACAGGGGGGTCCAATCAGCCCCAGCGTTTT. Protein: CASRTTGGSNQPQRF.

This clonotype has at least ten counts. The chain employs TRBV7-9 and TRBJ2-5; 7 nucleotides agree with TRBD1. Trimming removed 5 bases from V and 0 bases from J; junction bases left unmatched: 6. This CDR3 spans 15 amino acids. The germline V gene has CDR1 SEHNR and CDR2 FQNEAQ (reference sequence). DNA for the CDR3: TGTGCCAGCAGCCCCCGGGACAGTTACCAAGAGACCCAGTACTTC. The encoded protein is CASSPRDSYQETQYF.

This clonotype was observed at least ten times. The rearrangement joins TRBV28 to TRBJ1-1, with D possibly matching TRBD1 (5 bases). Per germline, CDR1 MDHEN and CDR2 SYDVKM. CDR3 size: 12 residues. V dropped 2 bases and J dropped 10 bases, with 11 bases sitting between them. The DNA for the CDR3 is TGTGCCAGCAGTTTAACAGGAAGGGGAGCTTTCTTT. This codes for CASSLTGRGAFF.

This clonotype was observed many times. The chain uses TRBV10-3 and TRBJ2-7; D unresolved. CDR1 is ENHRY, CDR2 SYGVKD, per germline. Trimming took 0 bases from V and 2 from J, leaving 5 bases between them. The CDR3 has 13 residues. The CDR3: CAISESKTYEQYF. The DNA for the CDR3 is TGTGCCATCAGTGAGTCTAAGACCTACGAGCAGTACTTC.